This paragraph covers one T cell receptor beta chain sequence. This table comes from immunoSEQ multiplex PCR, and its TCRdb copy is limited to in-frame clones, with some not included. Among about 440,000 clones listed, approximately 90% were seen once. This sample is part of a study of blood T cell repertoires in COVID-19. The CDR3 length is 15 residues. V trimming: 0 bases; J trimming: 0 bases; junction bases outside the gene matches: 0. Germline V gives CDR1 PRHDT, CDR2 FYEKMQ (reference sequence). Specimen: PBMCs or T cells enriched from blood (not recorded which). The chain couples TRBV13 to TRBJ2-3; 7 nucleotides agree with TRBD2. This clonotype originated in a woman in her late teens or twenties with acute COVID-19. CDR3 protein: CASSLGGLSTDTQYF. The CDR3 DNA reads as TGTGCCAGCAGCTTAGGGGGACTAAGCACAGATACGCAGTATTTT.